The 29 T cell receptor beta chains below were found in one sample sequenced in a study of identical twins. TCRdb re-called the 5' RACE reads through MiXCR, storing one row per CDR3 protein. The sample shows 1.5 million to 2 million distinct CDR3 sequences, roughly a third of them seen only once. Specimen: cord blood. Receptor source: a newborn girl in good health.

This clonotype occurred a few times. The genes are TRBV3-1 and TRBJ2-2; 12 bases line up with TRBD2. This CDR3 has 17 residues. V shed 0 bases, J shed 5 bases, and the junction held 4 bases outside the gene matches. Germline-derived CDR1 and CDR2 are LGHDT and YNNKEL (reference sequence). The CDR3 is CASSQERLAGDTGELFF. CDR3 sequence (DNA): TGTGCCAGCAGCCAAGAAAGACTAGCGGGAGATACCGGGGAGCTGTTTTTT.

The CDR3 DNA follows: TGTGCCAGCAGTTATATTAGGGCAGGGGAAGAGACCCAGTTCTTC. Translated, it gives CASSYIRAGEETQFF. V and J are TRBV28 and TRBJ2-1; tentative D call: TRBD1 (6 bases). Deletions cut 4 bases from V and 13 bases from J, with 23 bases between. Germline lookup yields CDR1 MDHEN and CDR2 SYDVKM. This CDR3 region has 15 residues.

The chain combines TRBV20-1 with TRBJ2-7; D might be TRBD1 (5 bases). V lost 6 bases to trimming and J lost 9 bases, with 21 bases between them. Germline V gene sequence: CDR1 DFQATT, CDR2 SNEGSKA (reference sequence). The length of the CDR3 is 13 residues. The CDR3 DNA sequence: TGCAGTGCCACGGTCCGTTCAGGGTTCGGGCAGTACTTC. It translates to CSATVRSGFGQYF.

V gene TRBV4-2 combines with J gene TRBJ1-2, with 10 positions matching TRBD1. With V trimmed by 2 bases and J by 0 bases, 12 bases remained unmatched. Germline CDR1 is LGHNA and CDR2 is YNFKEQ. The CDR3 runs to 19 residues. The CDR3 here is CASSQLTIPTGGTNYGYTF. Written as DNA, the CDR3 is TGTGCCAGCAGCCAACTGACCATACCGACAGGGGGCACTAACTATGGCTACACCTTC.

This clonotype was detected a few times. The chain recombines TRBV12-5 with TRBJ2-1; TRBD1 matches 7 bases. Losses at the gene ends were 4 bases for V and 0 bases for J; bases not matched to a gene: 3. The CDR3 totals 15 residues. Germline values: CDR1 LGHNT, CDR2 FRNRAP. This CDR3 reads CASGWGQSSYNEQFF. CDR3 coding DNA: TGTGCTAGTGGTTGGGGACAGAGCTCCTACAATGAGCAGTTCTTC.

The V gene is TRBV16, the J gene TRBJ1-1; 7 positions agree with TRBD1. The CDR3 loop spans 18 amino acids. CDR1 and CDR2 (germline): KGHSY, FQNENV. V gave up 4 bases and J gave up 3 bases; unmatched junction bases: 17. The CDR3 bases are TGTGCCAGCAGCCCAAGTATTACAGGGGTATGGTTCTACACTGAAGCTTTCTTT. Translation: CASSPSITGVWFYTEAFF. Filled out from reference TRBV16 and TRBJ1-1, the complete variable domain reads GEEVAQTPKHLVRGEGQKAKLYCAPIKGHSYVFWYQQVLKNEFKFLISFQNENVFDETGMPKERFSAKCLPNSPCSLEIQATKLEDSAVYFCASSPSITGVWFYTEAFFGQGTRLTVV.

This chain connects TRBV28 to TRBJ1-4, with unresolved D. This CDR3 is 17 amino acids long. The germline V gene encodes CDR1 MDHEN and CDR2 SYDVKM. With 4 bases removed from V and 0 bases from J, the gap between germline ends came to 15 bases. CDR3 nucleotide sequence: TGTGCCAGCAGTTCCCCCGGGCGGGGAGCAACTAATGAAAAACTGTTTTTT. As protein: CASSSPGRGATNEKLFF.

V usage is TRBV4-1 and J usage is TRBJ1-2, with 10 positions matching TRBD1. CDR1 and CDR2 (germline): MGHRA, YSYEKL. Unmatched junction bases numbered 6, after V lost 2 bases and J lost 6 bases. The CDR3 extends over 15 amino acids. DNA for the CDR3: TGCGCCAGCAGCCAACCGGGACAGGGGAGGAATGGCTACACCTTC. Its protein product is CASSQPGQGRNGYTF.

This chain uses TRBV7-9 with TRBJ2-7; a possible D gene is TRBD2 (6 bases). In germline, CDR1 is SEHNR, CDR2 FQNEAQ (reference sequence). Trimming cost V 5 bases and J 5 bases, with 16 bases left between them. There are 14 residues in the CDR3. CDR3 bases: TGTGCCAGCAGCAGGTCCATTCGGGAGAACGAGCAGTACTTC. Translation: CASSRSIRENEQYF. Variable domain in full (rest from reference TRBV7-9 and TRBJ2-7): DTGVSQNPRHKITKRGQNVTFRCDPISEHNRLYWYRQTLGQGPEFLTYFQNEAQLEKSRLLSDRFSAERPKGSFSTLEIQRTEQGDSAMYLCASSRSIRENEQYFGPGTRLTVT.

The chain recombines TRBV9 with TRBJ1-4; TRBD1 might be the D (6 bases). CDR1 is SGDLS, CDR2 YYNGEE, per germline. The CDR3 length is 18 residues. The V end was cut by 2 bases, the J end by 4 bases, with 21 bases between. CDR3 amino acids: CASSVVRGKDRHNEKLFF. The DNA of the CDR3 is TGTGCCAGCAGCGTCGTAAGGGGAAAGGACAGACATAATGAAAAACTGTTTTTT.

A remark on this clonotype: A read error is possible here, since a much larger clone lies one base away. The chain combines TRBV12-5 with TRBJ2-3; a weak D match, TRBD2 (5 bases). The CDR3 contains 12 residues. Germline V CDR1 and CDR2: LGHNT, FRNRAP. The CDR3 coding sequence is TGTACTAGTGGTTTGGCCACAGATACGCAGTATTTT. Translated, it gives CTSGLATDTQYF.

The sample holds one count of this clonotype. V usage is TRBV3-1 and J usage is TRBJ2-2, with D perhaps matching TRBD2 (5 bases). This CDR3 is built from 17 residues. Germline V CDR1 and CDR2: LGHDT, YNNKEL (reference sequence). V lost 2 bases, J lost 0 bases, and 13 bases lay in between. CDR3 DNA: TGTGCCAGCAGCCAATGGTATGGACTGGCGAACACCGGGGAGCTGTTTTTT. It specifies CASSQWYGLANTGELFF.

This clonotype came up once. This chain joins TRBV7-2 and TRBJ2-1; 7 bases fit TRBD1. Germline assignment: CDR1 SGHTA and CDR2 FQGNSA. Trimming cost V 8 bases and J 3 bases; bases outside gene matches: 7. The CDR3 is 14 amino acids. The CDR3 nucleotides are TGTGCCAGCGGACATGACAGGGTCTACAATGAGCAGTTCTTC. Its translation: CASGHDRVYNEQFF.

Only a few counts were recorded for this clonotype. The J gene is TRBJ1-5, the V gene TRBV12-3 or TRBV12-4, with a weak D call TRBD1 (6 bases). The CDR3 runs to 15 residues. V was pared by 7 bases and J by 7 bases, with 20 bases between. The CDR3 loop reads CASIIGGAASQPQHF. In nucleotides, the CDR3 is TGTGCCAGCATCATAGGGGGGGCAGCTAGCCAGCCCCAGCATTTT.

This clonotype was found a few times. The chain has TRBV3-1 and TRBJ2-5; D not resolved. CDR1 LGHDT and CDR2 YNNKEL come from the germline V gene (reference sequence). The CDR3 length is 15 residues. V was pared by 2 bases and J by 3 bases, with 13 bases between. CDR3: CASSQHPIAEETQYF. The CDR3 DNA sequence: TGTGCCAGCAGCCAACATCCTATCGCCGAAGAGACCCAGTACTTC.

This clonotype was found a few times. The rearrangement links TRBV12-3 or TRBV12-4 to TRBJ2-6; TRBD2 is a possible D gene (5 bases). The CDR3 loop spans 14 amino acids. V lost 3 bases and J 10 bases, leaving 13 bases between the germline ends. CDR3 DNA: TGTGCCAGCAGTTTCGAAAGGGAGTTAAACGTCCTGACTTTC. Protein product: CASSFERELNVLTF.

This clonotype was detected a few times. The CDR3 loop is CASSHGATSPPSTDTQYF. CDR3 sequence (DNA): TGCGCCAGCAGCCATGGGGCTACTTCCCCTCCTAGCACAGATACGCAGTATTTT. The chain recombines TRBV5-1 with TRBJ2-3; D is perhaps TRBD1 (5 bases). V shed 4 bases and J shed 0 bases, with 21 bases lying between them. The CDR3 consists of 18 residues. Looked up from germline, CDR1 is SGHRS and CDR2 is YFSETQ. The variable domain in full, completed from reference TRBV5-1 and TRBJ2-3, reads KAGVTQTPRYLIKTRGQQVTLSCSPISGHRSVSWYQQTPGQGLQFLFEYFSETQRNKGNFPGRFSGRQFSNSRSEMNVSTLELGDSALYLCASSHGATSPPSTDTQYFGPGTRLTVL.

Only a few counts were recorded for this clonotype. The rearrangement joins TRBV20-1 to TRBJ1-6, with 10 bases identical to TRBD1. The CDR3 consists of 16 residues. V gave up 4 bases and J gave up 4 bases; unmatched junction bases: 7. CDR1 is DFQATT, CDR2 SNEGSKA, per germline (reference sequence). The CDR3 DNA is TGCAGTGCTATAAGACAGGGGGCGCGGTATAATTCACCCCTCCACTTT. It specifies CSAIRQGARYNSPLHF.

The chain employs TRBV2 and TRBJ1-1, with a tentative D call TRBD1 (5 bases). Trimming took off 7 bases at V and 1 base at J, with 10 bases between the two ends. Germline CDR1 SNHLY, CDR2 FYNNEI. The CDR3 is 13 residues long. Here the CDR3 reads CASTWGENTEAFF. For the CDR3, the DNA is TGTGCCAGCACCTGGGGGGAGAACACTGAAGCTTTCTTT.

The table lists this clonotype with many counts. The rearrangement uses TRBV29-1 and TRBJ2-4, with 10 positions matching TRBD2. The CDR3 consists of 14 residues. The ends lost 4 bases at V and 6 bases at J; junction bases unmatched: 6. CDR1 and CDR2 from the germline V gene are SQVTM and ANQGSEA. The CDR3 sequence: CSVVLAGRPNIQYF. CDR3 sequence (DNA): TGCAGCGTTGTACTAGCGGGACGGCCAAACATTCAGTACTTC.

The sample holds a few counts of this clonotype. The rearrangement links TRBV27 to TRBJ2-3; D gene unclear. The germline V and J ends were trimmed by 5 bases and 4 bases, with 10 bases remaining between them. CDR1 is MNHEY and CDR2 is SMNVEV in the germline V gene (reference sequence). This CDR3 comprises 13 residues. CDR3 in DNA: TGTGCCAGCAGTCCTTTTAACGCAGATACGCAGTATTTT. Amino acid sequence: CASSPFNADTQYF.

CDR3 amino acids: CASSQAGYGQYF. The CDR3 bases are TGTGCCAGCAGCCAAGCCGGTTACGGGCAGTACTTC. The genes are TRBV3-1 and TRBJ2-5; D uncertain. Germline V gene data show CDR1 as LGHDT and CDR2 as YNNKEL (reference sequence). V was clipped by 1 base and J by 11 bases, with 11 bases between them. The CDR3 runs 12 residues.

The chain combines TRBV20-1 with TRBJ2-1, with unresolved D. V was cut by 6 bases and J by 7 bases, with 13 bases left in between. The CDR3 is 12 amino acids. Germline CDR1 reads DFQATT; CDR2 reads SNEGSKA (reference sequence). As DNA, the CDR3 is TGCAGTGCACAGCCCCCCCGGAATGAGCAGTTCTTC. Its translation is CSAQPPRNEQFF.

This chain's CDR3 is CSARRLAVYNEQYF. CDR3 DNA sequence: TGCAGTGCTAGGAGACTAGCGGTCTACAATGAGCAGTACTTC. The chain carries TRBV20-1 and TRBJ2-7; 9 positions agree with TRBD2. Germline CDR1 DFQATT, CDR2 SNEGSKA (reference sequence). The J segment lost 7 bases and the V segment lost 3 bases, leaving 10 bases of the junction unmatched. This CDR3 comprises 14 residues.

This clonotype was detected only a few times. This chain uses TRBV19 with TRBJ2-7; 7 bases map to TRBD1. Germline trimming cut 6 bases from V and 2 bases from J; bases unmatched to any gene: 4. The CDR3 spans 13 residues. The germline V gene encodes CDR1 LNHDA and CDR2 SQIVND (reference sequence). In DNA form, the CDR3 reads TGTGCCAGTAGCAGGGGGAGTCCCTACGAGCAGTACTTC. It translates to CASSRGSPYEQYF.

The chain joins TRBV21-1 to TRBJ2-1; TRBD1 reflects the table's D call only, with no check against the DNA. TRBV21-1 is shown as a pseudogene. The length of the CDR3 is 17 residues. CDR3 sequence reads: CASSKACGTGVYNEQFF. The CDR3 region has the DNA TGTGCCAGCAGCAAAGCTTGCGGGACAGGGGTTTACAATGAGCAGTTCTTC.

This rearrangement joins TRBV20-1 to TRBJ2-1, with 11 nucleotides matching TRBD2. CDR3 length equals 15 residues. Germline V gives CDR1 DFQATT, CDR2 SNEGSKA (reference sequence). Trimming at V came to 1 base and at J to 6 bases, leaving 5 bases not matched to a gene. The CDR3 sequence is CSARAPGLAVNEQFF. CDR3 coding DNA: TGCAGTGCTAGAGCGCCGGGACTAGCGGTCAATGAGCAGTTCTTC.

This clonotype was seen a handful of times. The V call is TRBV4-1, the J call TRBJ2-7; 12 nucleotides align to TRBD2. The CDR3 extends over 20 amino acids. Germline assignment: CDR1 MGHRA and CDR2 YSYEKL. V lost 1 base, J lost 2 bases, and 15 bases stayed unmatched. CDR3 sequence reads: CASSQGVRLAGEPLTYEQYF. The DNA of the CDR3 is TGCGCCAGCAGCCAAGGAGTCAGACTAGCGGGAGAGCCCCTAACCTACGAGCAGTACTTC.

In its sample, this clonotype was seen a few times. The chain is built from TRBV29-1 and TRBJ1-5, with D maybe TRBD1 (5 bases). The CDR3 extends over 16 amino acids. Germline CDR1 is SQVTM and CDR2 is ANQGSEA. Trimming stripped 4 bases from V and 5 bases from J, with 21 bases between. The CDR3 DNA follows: TGCAGCGTTGGGGGGTTTGGGGACCACGGGGATCAGCCCCAGCATTTT. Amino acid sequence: CSVGGFGDHGDQPQHF.